The 26 T cell receptor beta chains below all came from one sample that was sequenced in a study of blood T cell repertoires in COVID-19. Sequenced by immunoSEQ multiplex PCR; TCRdb stores in-frame clones only, minus some. The data contain over 300,000 clones, around 84% of them singletons. Sequencing used PBMCs or T cells enriched from blood (not recorded which). These receptors were taken from a woman younger than 35 who had recovered from COVID-19.

The chain couples TRBV6-6 to TRBJ2-2, with TRBD2 identical over 11 bases. With 2 bases clipped from V and 5 bases from J, the junction kept 1 base outside the gene matches. CDR1 MNHNY and CDR2 SVGAGI come from the germline V gene (reference sequence). The CDR3 totals 15 residues. The CDR3 bases are TGTGCCAGCAGTTACCTAGCGGGGGGAACCGGGGAGCTGTTTTTT. This gives the protein CASSYLAGGTGELFF.

The V call is TRBV29-1, the J call TRBJ2-3, with D maybe TRBD2 (6 bases). The CDR3 is 14 amino acids. Germline lookup yields CDR1 SQVTM and CDR2 ANQGSEA. V was cut by 4 bases and J by 0 bases, with 11 bases left in between. CDR3 protein: CSVGGGSSTDTQYF. The CDR3 DNA reads as TGCAGCGTTGGGGGAGGCTCTAGCACAGATACGCAGTATTTT.

In this sample, this clone turned up once. The CDR3, as DNA: TGTGCCAGCAGTCCGACAGGGATCTCTGGAAACACCATATATTTT. Amino acids: CASSPTGISGNTIYF. The chain couples TRBV28 to TRBJ1-3; 7 bases agree with TRBD1. V trimming: 5 bases; J trimming: 0 bases; junction bases outside the gene matches: 4. The germline gives CDR1 MDHEN, CDR2 SYDVKM. The CDR3 covers 15 residues. The variable domain in full, with the rest retrieved from reference TRBV28 and TRBJ1-3, is DVKVTQSSRYLVKRTGEKVFLECVQDMDHENMFWYRQDPGLGLRLIYFSYDVKMKEKGDIPEGYSVSREKKERFSLILESASTNQTSMYLCASSPTGISGNTIYFGEGSWLTVV.

CDR3 DNA: TGCGCCAGCAGCTGGCAGGGCAAGACGAACACTGAAGCTTTCTTT. It yields the protein CASSWQGKTNTEAFF. The chain links TRBV5-1 to TRBJ1-1; TRBD1 is a possible D gene (5 bases). CDR3 length: 15 residues. Germline V lookup: CDR1 SGHRS, CDR2 YFSETQ. The V and J ends lost 3 bases and 1 base respectively, with 13 bases between them.

This clone appeared once. The chain employs TRBV5-5 and TRBJ1-4; possible D gene TRBD1, 5 bases. Deletions cut 0 bases from V and 12 bases from J, with 9 bases between. The CDR3 is 12 amino acids. Germline V CDR1 and CDR2: SGHKS, YYEKEE (reference sequence). The CDR3 is CASSLVWGELFF. CDR3 DNA sequence: TGTGCCAGCAGCTTGGTCTGGGGCGAACTGTTTTTT.

The chain carries TRBV19 and TRBJ1-1, with D tentatively TRBD1 (5 bases). Germline V gene lookup returns CDR1 LNHDA and CDR2 SQIVND (reference sequence). The CDR3 extends over 14 amino acids. Trimming removed 6 bases from V and 1 base from J, with 12 bases in between. CDR3 sequence: CASRAGRTNTEAFF. CDR3 DNA: TGTGCCAGTAGGGCGGGACGCACGAACACTGAAGCTTTCTTT.

The sample holds one count of this clone. This chain uses TRBV5-4 with TRBJ1-2; 7 bases are shared with TRBD1. The CDR3 has 14 residues. V was pared by 2 bases and J by 2 bases, with 3 bases of the junction left unmatched. Germline V lookup: CDR1 SGHNT, CDR2 YYREEE (reference sequence). CDR3 coding DNA: TGTGCCAGCAGCTTCCAAGGGGGCAACTATGGCTACACCTTC. It encodes CASSFQGGNYGYTF.

The rearrangement joins TRBV27 to TRBJ2-1; D gene ambiguous. CDR3 length equals 14 residues. V lost 5 bases and J lost 2, with 10 bases in between. The germline V gene has CDR1 MNHEY and CDR2 SMNVEV (reference sequence). This chain's CDR3 is CASSPLGPYNEQFF. The CDR3 coding sequence is TGTGCCAGCAGTCCCCTCGGTCCCTACAATGAGCAGTTCTTC.

This clone has a single count. The V call is TRBV30, the J call TRBJ2-1; maybe TRBD1 (6 bases). The CDR3 totals 15 residues. Germline loops: CDR1 GTSNPN, CDR2 SVGIG (reference sequence). V was shortened by 2 bases and J by 4 bases, with 15 bases between the two germline ends. CDR3 nucleotides: TGTGCCTGGAGTCTACGGGACACCGAGTACAATGAGCAGTTCTTC. Residues: CAWSLRDTEYNEQFF.

V gene TRBV5-1 combines with J gene TRBJ2-1, with no clear D. Trimming took off 0 bases at V and 0 bases at J, with 7 bases between the two ends. From germline, CDR1 is SGHRS and CDR2 YFSETQ. CDR3 size: 15 residues. CDR3 residues: CASSLVLASYNEQFF. As DNA, the CDR3 is TGCGCCAGCAGCTTGGTTTTAGCCTCCTACAATGAGCAGTTCTTC.

The V call is TRBV11-2, the J call TRBJ1-2; 10 nucleotides agree with TRBD1. Germline lookup yields CDR1 SGHAT and CDR2 FQNNGV. CDR3 size: 13 residues. J gave up 8 bases and V 7 bases, and 7 bases lay outside the gene matches. In DNA, the CDR3 is TGTGCCAGCAAGGAGACAGGGGGCGTAGGCTACACCTTC. This translates into CASKETGGVGYTF.

The gene calls are TRBV29-1 and TRBJ1-2, with TRBD1 identical over 9 bases. The CDR3 extends over 11 amino acids. From germline, CDR1 is SQVTM and CDR2 ANQGSEA. CDR3 DNA sequence: TGCGGGGGACAGGGTGGAAATGGCTACACCTTC. Protein product: CGGQGGNGYTF.

This chain connects TRBV7-8 to TRBJ2-5, with D uncertain. The CDR3 runs to 14 residues. Trimming took 3 bases from V and 1 from J, leaving 9 bases between them. Germline V lookup: CDR1 SGHVS, CDR2 FQNEAQ. The CDR3 reads CASSLISRQETQYF. CDR3 nucleotide sequence: TGTGCCAGCAGCTTGATAAGCCGCCAAGAGACCCAGTACTTC.

The genes are TRBV5-6 and TRBJ2-4; 8 bases fit TRBD2. CDR3 size: 16 residues. The V gene end was trimmed by 2 bases and the J gene end by 3 bases; junction bases not matched to a gene: 7. The V gene's germline CDR1 is SGHDT and CDR2 YYEEEE. The CDR3 nucleotides are TGTGCCAGCAGCTTTTATCCTAGCGGGTTCAAAAACATTCAGTACTTC. It yields the protein CASSFYPSGFKNIQYF.

The chain combines TRBV3-1 (or the pseudogene TRBV3-2) with TRBJ1-2; D is uncertain. Per the germline V gene, CDR1 is LGHDT and CDR2 is YNNKEL (reference sequence). The V and J ends lost 1 base and 2 bases respectively, with 14 bases between them. There are 16 residues in the CDR3. CDR3 coding DNA: TGTGCCAGCAGCCAAGCTAACACGGGGAAAAACTATGGCTACACCTTC. This encodes CASSQANTGKNYGYTF.

This sequence joins TRBV19 and TRBJ1-6; D unclear. Germline CDR1 LNHDA, CDR2 SQIVND (reference sequence). The length of the CDR3 is 15 residues. V gave up 6 bases and J gave up 0 bases, with 9 bases separating them. CDR3 in DNA: TGTGCCAGTAGCCCTGGAGGCTCCTATAATTCACCCCTCCACTTT. This gives the protein CASSPGGSYNSPLHF.

The chain carries TRBV6-5 and TRBJ1-2; TRBD1 matches 7 bases. Trimming at V came to 8 bases and at J to 7 bases, leaving 7 bases not matched to a gene. CDR1 and CDR2 from the germline V gene are MNHEY and SVGAGI. The CDR3 loop spans 12 amino acids. The DNA for the CDR3 is TGTGCCAGCCAAGACAGGGTCCGTGGCTACACCTTC. This codes for CASQDRVRGYTF.

This chain connects TRBV11-2 to TRBJ1-1, with 7 bases identical to TRBD1. CDR1 SGHAT and CDR2 FQNNGV come from the germline V gene. This CDR3 has 14 amino acids. Trimming took 3 bases from V and 4 from J; bases not matched to a gene: 5. The CDR3 here is CASSFDRVGTEAFF. CDR3 nucleotides: TGTGCCAGCAGCTTTGACAGGGTCGGCACTGAAGCTTTCTTT.

The V gene is TRBV5-1, the J gene TRBJ1-4, with TRBD1 identical over 8 bases. The V and J ends lost 5 bases and 7 bases, in that order; junction bases with no gene match: 7. CDR1 SGHRS and CDR2 YFSETQ come from the germline V gene. CDR3 length: 14 residues. This CDR3 is CASRTDRVSEKLFF. As DNA, the CDR3 is TGCGCCAGCAGGACGGACAGGGTTAGTGAAAAACTGTTTTTT. Based on the CDR3 plus reference TRBV5-1 and TRBJ1-4, the full variable domain is KAGVTQTPRYLIKTRGQQVTLSCSPISGHRSVSWYQQTPGQGLQFLFEYFSETQRNKGNFPGRFSGRQFSNSRSEMNVSTLELGDSALYLCASRTDRVSEKLFFGSGTQLSVL.

The CDR3 bases are TGTGCCAGCAGTTTGATAGGGGGCACTGAAGCTTTCTTT. Encoded protein: CASSLIGGTEAFF. This chain joins TRBV12-3 or TRBV12-4 and TRBJ1-1, with D maybe TRBD1 (6 bases). The CDR3 runs 13 residues. V was shortened by 3 bases and J by 4 bases, with 9 bases between the two germline ends.

This rearrangement joins TRBV4-1 to TRBJ2-7; 14 nucleotides agree with TRBD2. Trimming cost V 2 bases and J 6 bases; bases outside gene matches: 12. This CDR3 is 18 amino acids long. The germline V gene has CDR1 MGHRA and CDR2 YSYEKL. CDR3 coding DNA: TGCGCCAGCAGCCAACGACTAGCGGGGGGGGGCCTGGTCGGCGAGCAGTACTTC. As protein: CASSQRLAGGGLVGEQYF.

This sequence joins TRBV15 and TRBJ2-3; D possibly corresponds to TRBD1 (5 bases). CDR3 length equals 14 residues. Trimming removed 4 bases from V and 3 bases from J, with 11 bases in between. Germline values: CDR1 LNHNV, CDR2 YYDKDF (reference sequence). CDR3 region: CATSIRPGTDTQYF. The CDR3 nucleotides are TGTGCCACCAGCATCAGGCCAGGGACAGATACGCAGTATTTT.

As regards this clone: This specimen includes other DNA sequences encoding the same CDR3. The chain is built from TRBV25-1 and TRBJ2-3; D might be TRBD2 (5 bases). The germline CDR1 and CDR2 sequences are MGHDK and SYGVNS. V was clipped by 4 bases and J by 6 bases, with 5 bases between them. The CDR3 totals 11 residues. Here the CDR3 DNA reads TGTGCCAGCAGTGCGGGGGATACGCAGTATTTT. Translating it yields CASSAGDTQYF.

This clone was seen more than once but under ten times. CDR3 loop: CASSRRTGDEKLFF. The CDR3 coding sequence is TGTGCCAGCAGTAGGCGGACAGGGGATGAAAAACTGTTTTTT. The chain recombines TRBV27 with TRBJ1-4; 9 bases are a match to TRBD1. The CDR3 has 14 residues. Germline-derived CDR1 and CDR2 are MNHEY and SMNVEV (reference sequence). V shed 5 bases and J 6 bases; nucleotides not matched to a gene: 4.

This clone was observed a handful of times. V and J are TRBV28 and TRBJ2-7; TRBD1 matches at 7 bases. V gave up 6 bases and J gave up 5 bases; unmatched junction bases: 10. Germline assignment: CDR1 MDHEN and CDR2 SYDVKM. The CDR3 contains 14 residues. CDR3 residues: CASSPGTVANEQYF. CDR3 DNA sequence: TGTGCCAGCAGCCCCGGGACAGTCGCGAACGAGCAGTACTTC.

V usage is TRBV18 and J usage is TRBJ1-3; TRBD1 matches at 8 bases. The V gene's germline CDR1 is KGHSH and CDR2 LQKENI. Unmatched junction bases numbered 4, after V lost 3 bases and J lost 3 bases. The CDR3 extends over 15 amino acids. In DNA form, the CDR3 reads TGTGCCAGCTCACCCGACAGGGGTAGTGGAAACACCATATATTTT. Its protein product is CASSPDRGSGNTIYF.